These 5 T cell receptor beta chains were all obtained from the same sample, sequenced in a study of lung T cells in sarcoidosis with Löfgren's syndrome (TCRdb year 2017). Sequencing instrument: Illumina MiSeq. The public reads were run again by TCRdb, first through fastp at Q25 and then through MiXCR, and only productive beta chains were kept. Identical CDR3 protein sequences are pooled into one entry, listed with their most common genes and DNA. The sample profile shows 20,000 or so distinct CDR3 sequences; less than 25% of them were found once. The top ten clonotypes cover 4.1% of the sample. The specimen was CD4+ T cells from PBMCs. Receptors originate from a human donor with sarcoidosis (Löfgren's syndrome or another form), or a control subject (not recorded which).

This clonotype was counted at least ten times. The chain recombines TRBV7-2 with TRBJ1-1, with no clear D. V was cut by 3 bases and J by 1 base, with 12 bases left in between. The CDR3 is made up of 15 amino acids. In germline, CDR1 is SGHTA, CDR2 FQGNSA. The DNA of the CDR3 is TGTGCCAGCAGCTTTGTATCTCTATCGAACACTGAAGCTTTCTTT. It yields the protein CASSFVSLSNTEAFF.

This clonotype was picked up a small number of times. CDR3 nucleotide sequence: TGTGCCAGTAGTACCTCAATCCAAGAGACCCAGTACTTC. Translated: CASSTSIQETQYF. The gene calls are TRBV19 and TRBJ2-5; D not resolved. CDR1 and CDR2 (germline): LNHDA, SQIVND (reference sequence). V lost 4 bases, J lost 1 base, and 7 bases lay in between. The CDR3 is 13 amino acids.

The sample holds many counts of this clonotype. For the CDR3, the DNA is TGTGCCAGCAGCCCGACAGGGGAAGCGTACGAGCAGTACTTC. It is translated as CASSPTGEAYEQYF. The V and J genes are TRBV7-2 and TRBJ2-7, with 8 bases lining up with TRBD1. Germline assignment: CDR1 SGHTA and CDR2 FQGNSA. V lost 5 bases, J lost 4 bases, and 7 bases stayed unmatched. The CDR3 has 14 residues.

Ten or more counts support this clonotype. The CDR3 region is CASGGHNTDTQYF. In DNA form, the CDR3 reads TGTGCTAGTGGAGGTCACAACACAGATACGCAGTATTTT. The chain is built from TRBV12-5 and TRBJ2-3, with D unclear. The CDR3 consists of 13 residues. The ends were cut back, 6 bases at V and 2 bases at J, with 9 bases in the middle. Germline CDR1 LGHNT, CDR2 FRNRAP.

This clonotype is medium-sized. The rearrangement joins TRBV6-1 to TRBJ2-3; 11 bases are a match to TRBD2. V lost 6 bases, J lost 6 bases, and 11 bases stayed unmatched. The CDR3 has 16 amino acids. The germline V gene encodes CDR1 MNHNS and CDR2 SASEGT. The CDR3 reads CASSALAGGPRDTQYF. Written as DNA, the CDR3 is TGTGCCAGCAGCGCTTTAGCGGGAGGGCCTCGCGATACGCAGTATTTT.